This TCR beta chain emerged from a study of molecular identifiers for immune sequencing clone quantification. Notes on this clonotype: The antigen remains undetermined.

Findings and caveats of the study: Sizes of clones that are highly expanded could be underestimated (if identical TCR molecules share a barcode).

CDR1 MNHEY and CDR2 SMNVEV come from the germline V gene (reference sequence). Trimming pared 5 bases from V and 12 bases from J, leaving 17 bases between. The CDR3 spans 13 residues. Bulk TCR libraries were made with methods that had been previously described and with listed TCR primers. TCRdb analysed the PCR reads with MiXCR anew, one entry per CDR3 protein. The data hold some 320,000 distinct CDR3 sequences, with 20% to 25% observed a single time. The V gene is TRBV27, the J gene TRBJ2-1, with D possibly matching TRBD1 (6 bases). Sequencing used naive CD8+ T cells from blood, with Jurkat cell RNA spiked in. Subset in this sample: FACS-sorted CD8+CD4-CCR7+CD45RA+ naive T cells. The clonotype was recovered from a human donor in good health. Some libraries in this study had Jurkat cell RNA spiked in. The CDR3 protein is CASSPTGYGGQFF. CDR3 in DNA: TGTGCCAGCAGTCCCACAGGGTATGGGGGGCAGTTCTTC.